This T cell receptor beta chain was sequenced for a study of early T cells in non-severe SARS-CoV-2 infection. Study-level information: The input, bulk RNA from unsorted whole blood, was sequenced, and chains were unpaired.

Each single cDNA molecule received a unique molecular identifier. TCRdb called the 5' RACE reads again in MiXCR, with one record for every CDR3 protein. The sample includes about 48,000 distinct CDR3 sequences, 6.2% of them seen just once. This CDR3 has 13 amino acids. Trimming took 1 base from V and 9 from J, leaving 10 bases between them. Germline-derived CDR1 and CDR2 are KGHSH and LQKENI. This chain uses TRBV18 with TRBJ1-5; D is unresolved. The specimen comprised whole blood, sampled at baseline. The sequence came from an adult who was a healthcare worker with PCR-confirmed SARS-CoV-2 infection or an uninfected control (not recorded which). The CDR3 DNA reads TGTGCCAGCTCACCACTGGAACGGACGCCCCAGCATTTT. Translation gives CASSPLERTPQHF. Complete variable domain (other parts from reference TRBV18 and TRBJ1-5): NAGVMQNPRHLVRRRGQEARLRCSPMKGHSHVYWYRQLPEEGLKFMVYLQKENIIDESGMPKERFSAEFPKEGPSILRIQQVVRGDSAAYFCASSPLERTPQHFGDGTRLSIL.